This passage covers 5 T cell receptor beta chains from one sample sequenced in a study of blood T cell repertoires in COVID-19. Clones were sequenced by immunoSEQ multiplex PCR, and TCRdb holds only the in-frame ones, with some missing. The table has fewer than 250,000 clones, about nine tenths seen once. Sequencing used peripheral blood. These receptor sequences come from a man aged 25-45 years with COVID-19, enrolled during active disease.

This rearrangement joins TRBV24-1 to TRBJ2-7; a weak D match, TRBD2 (5 bases). V was clipped by 3 bases and J by 5 bases, with 19 bases between them. This CDR3 region has 16 residues. The germline gives CDR1 KGHDR, CDR2 SFDVKD. The DNA of the CDR3 is TGTGCCACCAGTGATCCTGGACTCCGGAGACCCCACGAGCAGTACTTC. As protein: CATSDPGLRRPHEQYF.

The V call is TRBV30, the J call TRBJ1-1; TRBD1 aligns across 7 bases. CDR1 is GTSNPN and CDR2 is SVGIG in the germline V gene (reference sequence). CDR3 length equals 17 residues. V lost 1 base to trimming and J lost 0 bases; unmatched junction nucleotides: 11. The CDR3 protein is CAWSGPDRPHMNTEAFF. The CDR3 nucleotides are TGTGCCTGGAGTGGGCCGGACAGGCCGCACATGAACACTGAAGCTTTCTTT.

J is TRBJ1-3 and V is TRBV9, with 9 nucleotides matching TRBD1. Trimming removed 6 bases from V and 0 bases from J; junction bases left unmatched: 7. CDR1 and CDR2 (germline): SGDLS, YYNGEE. The CDR3 is made up of 16 amino acids. The CDR3 DNA sequence: TGTGCCAGCACCACGACAGGGGGTCTCTCTGGAAACACCATATATTTT. This gives the protein CASTTTGGLSGNTIYF.

The CDR3 nucleotides are TGTGCCAGCAGTGAAGGGGGGGCGGGGGACTATGGCTACACCTTC. It yields the protein CASSEGGAGDYGYTF. The rearrangement links TRBV25-1 to TRBJ1-2; D might be TRBD1 (6 bases). Germline loops: CDR1 MGHDK, CDR2 SYGVNS. V was cut by 2 bases and J by 3 bases, with 13 bases left in between. This CDR3 comprises 15 residues.

The J gene is TRBJ1-2, the V gene TRBV7-9, with D hard to call. Germline values: CDR1 SEHNR, CDR2 FQNEAQ (reference sequence). There are 14 residues in the CDR3. The V and J ends lost 2 bases and 0 bases respectively, with 7 bases between them. The CDR3 bases are TGTGCCAGCAGCTTAAACACAGCTAACTATGGCTACACCTTC. This codes for CASSLNTANYGYTF.